The 9 T cell receptor beta chains reported below all come from one sample, sequenced in a study of regulatory T cells in long-lasting Graves disease. iRepertoire HTBI primers and Arm-PCR of CDR3 regions built TCR beta libraries. Each CDR3 protein is one row after TCRdb ran MiXCR on the multiplex PCR reads. The sample has around 450,000 distinct CDR3 sequences, around a fifth seen once. Time point here: persistent/refractory GD, antithyroid drugs over 5 years with positive TRAb. There was RNA extracted from PBMCs, and the TCR library was made from it. The sample consisted of peripheral blood mononuclear cells (PBMCs), taken when the disease was refractory, from a patient treated with antithyroid drugs. These receptors came from a female donor with Graves disease.

This rearrangement joins TRBV7-2 to TRBJ2-3; 10 bases line up with TRBD1. CDR3 length: 18 amino acids. J gave up 0 bases and V 2 bases, and 8 bases lay outside the gene matches. Germline loops: CDR1 SGHTA, CDR2 FQGNSA. CDR3 DNA: TGTGCCAGCAGCTTATTCCCGGGACAGGGGAGAAGCACAGATACGCAGTATTTT. This codes for CASSLFPGQGRSTDTQYF.

This chain connects TRBV29-1 to TRBJ2-2; D might be TRBD2 (6 bases). Germline V CDR1 and CDR2: SQVTM, ANQGSEA. Trimming pared 7 bases from V and 5 bases from J, leaving 14 bases between. The CDR3 length is 13 residues. Here the CDR3 reads CSATPAGTGELFF. The CDR3 nucleotides read TGCAGCGCCACACCGGCGGGGACCGGGGAGCTGTTTTTT.

This clonotype has a handful of counts. The chain employs TRBV19 and TRBJ2-7; TRBD1 agrees at 9 bases. This CDR3 is built from 14 residues. Germline CDR1 reads LNHDA; CDR2 reads SQIVND (reference sequence). The V and J ends lost 4 bases and 5 bases, in that order; junction bases with no gene match: 6. CDR3 bases: TGTGCCAGTAGTAAACAGGGGGCGCAAGACGAGCAGTACTTC. Its protein is CASSKQGAQDEQYF.

This clonotype has a count of ten or more. This chain joins TRBV28 and TRBJ1-5; D might be TRBD1 (5 bases). The CDR3 is 13 amino acids. With 10 bases removed from V and 4 bases from J, the gap between germline ends came to 14 bases. CDR1 is MDHEN and CDR2 is SYDVKM in the germline V gene. The CDR3 spells CAIAQGRNQPQHF. The DNA for the CDR3 is TGTGCCATCGCTCAGGGAAGGAATCAGCCCCAGCATTTT. Filled out from reference TRBV28 and TRBJ1-5, the complete variable domain reads DVKVTQSSRYLVKRTGEKVFLECVQDMDHENMFWYRQDPGLGLRLIYFSYDVKMKEKGDIPEGYSVSREKKERFSLILESASTNQTSMYLCAIAQGRNQPQHFGDGTRLSIL.

This clonotype was seen repeatedly, ten times or more. The V gene is TRBV28, the J gene TRBJ1-2; D is unresolved. The CDR3 contains 13 residues. Germline V lookup: CDR1 MDHEN, CDR2 SYDVKM. V dropped 7 bases and J dropped 7 bases, with 16 bases sitting between them. CDR3: CASMPEVGRGYTF. CDR3 DNA sequence: TGTGCCAGCATGCCGGAGGTAGGACGTGGCTACACCTTC.

This clonotype was observed many times. This chain connects TRBV28 to TRBJ1-5; 8 bases are a match to TRBD1. CDR3 size: 17 residues. With 1 base clipped from V and 6 bases from J, the junction kept 11 bases outside the gene matches. Germline CDR1 reads MDHEN; CDR2 reads SYDVKM. CDR3 DNA: TGTGCCAGCAGTTTATTCTCGCGGGACAGGTCCTTTCAGCCCCAGCATTTT. Translated, it gives CASSLFSRDRSFQPQHF.

The chain carries TRBV20-1 and TRBJ1-5; maybe TRBD1 (6 bases). In germline, CDR1 is DFQATT, CDR2 SNEGSKA (reference sequence). Deletions cut 5 bases from V and 10 bases from J, with 21 bases between. This CDR3 has 14 residues. The CDR3 sequence: CSARKRGLNPPQHF. CDR3 DNA sequence: TGCAGTGCTCGTAAGAGGGGGTTGAATCCTCCCCAGCATTTT.

This clonotype appeared a few times. The chain uses TRBV6-1 and TRBJ2-2; TRBD2 matches at 7 bases. The V gene end was trimmed by 8 bases and the J gene end by 6 bases; junction bases not matched to a gene: 9. This CDR3 comprises 14 residues. Germline V gene sequence: CDR1 MNHNS, CDR2 SASEGT. The CDR3 loop is CASAGEGIPGELFF. For the CDR3, the DNA is TGTGCCAGCGCGGGAGAGGGGATCCCCGGGGAGCTGTTTTTT.

This clonotype was counted at least ten times. The gene calls are TRBV28 and TRBJ1-3, with D tentatively TRBD1 (5 bases). V was cut by 7 bases and J by 0 bases, with 13 bases left in between. Germline-derived CDR1 and CDR2 are MDHEN and SYDVKM. The CDR3 has 15 amino acids. CDR3 bases: TGTGCCAGCAATCAACAGGTCGTCTCTGGAAACACCATATATTTT. It codes for CASNQQVVSGNTIYF. The full variable domain, its missing parts supplied by reference TRBV28 and TRBJ1-3, is DVKVTQSSRYLVKRTGEKVFLECVQDMDHENMFWYRQDPGLGLRLIYFSYDVKMKEKGDIPEGYSVSREKKERFSLILESASTNQTSMYLCASNQQVVSGNTIYFGEGSWLTVV.